This TCR beta chain was retrieved from a study of T-cell reconstitution after alpha-beta-depleted transplantation in children. Concerning this clonotype: What it recognizes is unknown.

General study points: One year after transplant, T-cell counts and diversity came mostly from newly produced T cells. At around two months after transplant, the alpha-beta T cells were reportedly derived from several hundred expanded clones that came from non-depleted graft cells. From surviving recipient T cells and thymic progenitors came the high day-60 TCRbeta diversity observed in some patients.

TCRbeta library construction was performed incorporating unique molecular identifiers. MiXCR, applied by TCRdb to the PCR reads, yields one record per CDR3 protein. This sample has around 580,000 distinct CDR3 sequences, with 27% found just once. The germline gives CDR1 SGHRS, CDR2 YFSETQ. The CDR3 totals 17 residues. V was clipped by 4 bases and J by 3 bases; unmatched bases: 10. The chain employs TRBV5-1 and TRBJ2-1, with 10 bases matching TRBD2. This specimen was PBMCs, taken before TCRalphabeta/CD19-depleted stem cell transplant. This sequence originates from a boy under two years old with Wiskott-Aldrich syndrome, due to receive a stem cell transplant. This CDR3 is CASSLGASGSLYNEQFF. The CDR3 DNA reads TGCGCCAGCAGCCTGGGGGCTAGCGGGAGTCTCTACAATGAGCAGTTCTTC. Supplemented by reference TRBV5-1 and TRBJ2-1, the full variable domain reads KAGVTQTPRYLIKTRGQQVTLSCSPISGHRSVSWYQQTPGQGLQFLFEYFSETQRNKGNFPGRFSGRQFSNSRSEMNVSTLELGDSALYLCASSLGASGSLYNEQFFGPGTRLTVL.